This TCR beta chain was sequenced in a study of T-cell reconstitution after alpha-beta-depleted transplantation in children. J was trimmed by 3 bases and V by 3 bases; bases with no gene match: 6. CDR1 and CDR2 from the germline V gene are SGHRS and YFSETQ. The length of the CDR3 is 17 residues. Preparation of the TCRbeta library used unique molecular identifiers. MiXCR, run by TCRdb on the PCR reads, gives a single entry per CDR3 protein. The table has hundreds of thousands of distinct CDR3 sequences, roughly a quarter seen once; the top ten hold approximately 2.5%. Only a few counts were recorded for this clonotype. Its antigen is as yet unknown. Study-wide points: Surviving recipient T cells and thymic progenitors produced the high day-60 TCRbeta diversity seen in some patients. Reportedly, alpha-beta T cells present about two months post-transplant originated from several hundred expanded clones of graft origin. Counts and diversity of T cells one year after transplant came mostly from newly produced T cells.

The V call is TRBV5-1, the J call TRBJ2-3; 14 nucleotides agree with TRBD2. This sample comprised PBMCs, obtained before TCRalphabeta/CD19-depleted stem cell transplant. This sequence was found in a girl aged 2-10 years with Fanconi anemia, due to receive a stem cell transplant. Written as DNA, the CDR3 is TGCGCCAGCAGCTACGGGACTAGCGGGAGACAAACAGATACGCAGTATTTT. This codes for CASSYGTSGRQTDTQYF.